This entry lists 26 T cell receptor beta chains sequenced from one sample in a study of immune heterogeneity within non-small cell lung tumors. Template material comprised bulk tumor genomic DNA at approximately 600 ng per sample. During surgery, several far-apart biopsies were obtained from every primary tumor. Their non-small cell lung cancer was newly diagnosed and untreated, and the patients underwent curative surgery. Amplifying TCR beta CDR3 involved multiplex PCR carried out with 32 V and 13 J primers. TCRdb analysed the multiplex PCR reads with MiXCR anew, one entry per CDR3 protein. The sample shows 14,000 or so distinct CDR3 sequences, 28% of them seen only once. Sequencing was done on a sample of lung tumor tissue. Receptors originate from a man between 35 and 55 years old with non-small cell lung cancer.

This clonotype was recorded many times. V gene TRBV12-3 or TRBV12-4 combines with J gene TRBJ1-6; D might be TRBD1 (6 bases). This CDR3 has 16 residues. Trimming took 5 bases from V and 6 from J, leaving 17 bases between them. CDR3 DNA sequence: TGTGCCAGCAGTCTACAGGGCACTATGGGTAATTCACCCCTCCACTTT. As protein: CASSLQGTMGNSPLHF.

The rearrangement uses TRBV24-1 and TRBJ2-3, with D possibly TRBD1 on 5 matching bases. The CDR3 contains 14 residues. CDR1 and CDR2 from the germline V gene are KGHDR and SFDVKD. Trimming stripped 5 bases from V and 2 bases from J, with 10 bases between. The CDR3 is CATSASDTTDTQYF. The CDR3 DNA is TGTGCCACCAGTGCCTCGGACACCACAGATACGCAGTATTTT.

Comment on this clonotype: A much larger clone is a single base away; this may be a read error. The rearrangement uses TRBV27 and TRBJ1-5; tentative D call: TRBD1 (5 bases). The CDR3 length is 14 residues. Germline V gene data show CDR1 as MNHEY and CDR2 as SMNVEV (reference sequence). The CDR3 loop is CANSLLGGNQPQHF. The DNA for the CDR3 is TGTGCCAACAGTCTGCTCGGGGGGAATCAGCCCCAGCATTTT.

This clonotype has more than one count but fewer than ten. The genes are TRBV25-1 and TRBJ2-5; 8 bases align to TRBD1. CDR1 and CDR2 (germline): MGHDK, SYGVNS. The CDR3 is 15 amino acids. With V trimmed by 3 bases and J by 5 bases, 8 bases remained unmatched. As DNA, the CDR3 is TGTGCCAGCAGTGATCTGGACAGGGTCTTGGAGACCCAGTACTTC. This translates into CASSDLDRVLETQYF.

A remark on this clonotype: The junction does not match germline at one end; this may be a read error. This rearrangement joins TRBV7-3 to TRBJ1-1; D ambiguous. Looked up from germline, CDR1 is SGHTA and CDR2 is FQGTGA. The CDR3 totals 14 residues. The CDR3 nucleotides are TGTGCCAGCAGCCCGTTCTCGACGGTCACTGAAGCTTTATTT. Residues: CASSPFSTVTEALF.

This clonotype has just a few counts. The junction differs from germline at one of its ends, possibly a read error. This rearrangement joins TRBV7-2 to TRBJ2-2; tentative D call: TRBD1 (6 bases). Germline CDR1 SGHTA, CDR2 FQGNSA. This CDR3 contains 18 residues. The CDR3 spells CDSSLELIRGGNTGELFF. The DNA for the CDR3 is TGTGACAGCAGCCTAGAGCTTATCAGGGGCGGGAACACCGGGGAGCTGTTTTTT.

This clonotype is categorized as medium-sized. The gene calls are TRBV12-3 or TRBV12-4 and TRBJ2-1; TRBD1 might be the D (5 bases). V gave up 5 bases and J gave up 8 bases, with 16 bases separating them. The CDR3 totals 14 residues. The CDR3 nucleotides are TGTGCCAGCAGTCTTGTCAGGGCCGGCGATGAGCAGTTCTTC. This encodes CASSLVRAGDEQFF.

The chain carries TRBV7-9 and TRBJ2-6; D tentatively reads TRBD1 or TRBD2 (5 bases each). Germline V CDR1 and CDR2: SEHNR, FQNEAQ (reference sequence). Trimming left V 4 bases short and J 0 bases short, with 10 bases between. The CDR3 totals 16 residues. For the CDR3, the DNA is TGTGCCAGCAGCTCGGGACCGTACTCTGGGGCCAACGTCCTGACTTTC. It specifies CASSSGPYSGANVLTF. The whole variable domain, remainder taken from reference TRBV7-9 and TRBJ2-6, is DTGVSQNPRHKITKRGQNVTFRCDPISEHNRLYWYRQTLGQGPEFLTYFQNEAQLEKSRLLSDRFSAERPKGSFSTLEIQRTEQGDSAMYLCASSSGPYSGANVLTFGAGSRLTVL.

This clonotype ranks as medium-sized. This CDR3 is CSARGPNEQYF. The DNA of the CDR3 is TGCAGTGCTAGAGGGCCGAACGAGCAGTACTTC. This chain joins TRBV20-1 and TRBJ2-7; no clear D gene. V lost 1 base, J lost 5 bases, and 6 bases lay in between. Looked up from germline, CDR1 is DFQATT and CDR2 is SNEGSKA (reference sequence). This CDR3 contains 11 residues.

This clonotype was observed many times. This chain joins TRBV20-1 and TRBJ2-1, with 12 nucleotides matching TRBD2. CDR3 size: 15 residues. Germline CDR1 reads DFQATT; CDR2 reads SNEGSKA (reference sequence). J lost 6 bases, V lost 6 bases, and 9 bases had no gene match. The CDR3: CSADRLAGASNEQFF. The CDR3 DNA follows: TGCAGTGCCGATCGACTAGCGGGAGCTTCCAATGAGCAGTTCTTC.

A remark on this clonotype: A much more abundant neighbour one base away suggests this may be a read error. The gene calls are TRBV5-1 and TRBJ2-7; 11 positions match TRBD2. The CDR3 sequence is 17 residues long. Germline V gives CDR1 SGHRS, CDR2 YFSETQ. Unmatched junction bases numbered 12, after V lost 4 bases and J lost 3 bases. The CDR3 bases are TGCGCCAGCAGCCCCGGGACTAGCGGACATAATAGCTACGAGCAGTACTTC. Protein sequence: CASSPGTSGHNSYEQYF.

In the case of this clonotype: A junction boundary mismatches the germline segment, possibly from a read error. The gene calls are TRBV19 and TRBJ1-1; 9 bases agree with TRBD1. Germline V gives CDR1 LNHDA, CDR2 SQIVND (reference sequence). This CDR3 contains 17 residues. CDR3 nucleotide sequence: TGTGCCAGTAGTACGGATGACAGGGGGATCGGGGACACTGAAGCTTTATTT. It is translated as CASSTDDRGIGDTEALF.

On this clonotype: A read error may explain this, as a much larger clone is one base away. This rearrangement joins TRBV20-1 to TRBJ2-7; 8 bases are a match to TRBD2. The length of the CDR3 is 15 residues. The V gene's germline CDR1 is DFQATT and CDR2 SNEGSKA (reference sequence). V trimming: 5 bases; J trimming: 0 bases; junction bases outside the gene matches: 9. The CDR3 loop is CSASGASGYSYEQYF. The CDR3 bases are TGCAGTGCTTCCGGTGCTAGCGGGTACTCCTACGAGCAGTACTTC.

In this sample, this clonotype turned up many times. CDR3 in amino acids: CASSRGQETQYF. CDR3 nucleotide sequence: TGTGCCAGCAGTAGAGGACAAGAGACCCAGTACTTC. The rearrangement uses TRBV11-3 and TRBJ2-5; no clear D. This CDR3 contains 12 residues. V was shortened by 6 bases and J by 2 bases, with 7 bases between the two germline ends. In germline, CDR1 is SGHNT, CDR2 YENEEA.

There are many counts of this clonotype. The rearrangement joins TRBV27 to TRBJ2-3, with D perhaps TRBD2 (5 bases). The CDR3 is 16 amino acids. Per germline, CDR1 MNHEY and CDR2 SMNVEV (reference sequence). V was cut by 10 bases and J by 2 bases, with 22 bases left in between. Here the CDR3 reads CATLTAPGRITDTQYF. The CDR3 nucleotides read TGTGCCACTCTTACTGCCCCGGGAAGAATCACAGATACGCAGTATTTT.

The chain has TRBV16 and TRBJ2-3; tentatively, D is TRBD1 (7 bases). Trimming shortened V by 0 bases and J by 5 bases, and 12 bases separated the two germline ends. The CDR3 sequence is 15 residues long. Germline V CDR1 and CDR2: KGHSY, FQNENV. The CDR3, as DNA: TGTGCCAGCAGCCAATCAGGGACAGCGGGAGATACGCAGTATTTT. Residues: CASSQSGTAGDTQYF.

This clonotype has a single count. A much larger clone lies one base from this, so it may be a read error. The genes are TRBV28 and TRBJ1-2; 7 bases fit TRBD1. This CDR3 comprises 16 residues. The germline V gene encodes CDR1 MDHEN and CDR2 SYDVKM. Here the CDR3 DNA reads TGTGACAGCAACCTGGCGGGACAGTCCCTTAACTATGGCTACACCTTC. Translation: CDSNLAGQSLNYGYTF.

This clonotype appeared a few times. Germline is not matched at one junction end, which may reflect a read error. V usage is TRBV11-2 and J usage is TRBJ1-1; D is ambiguous. CDR1 and CDR2 (germline): SGHAT, FQNNGV. The CDR3 extends over 12 amino acids. CDR3 residues: CVSGPLVTEAFF. CDR3 sequence (DNA): TGTGTCAGCGGCCCATTAGTAACTGAAGCTTTCTTT.

The chain employs TRBV11-3 and TRBJ2-2; 9 nucleotides agree with TRBD2. V dropped 5 bases and J dropped 1; count of bases not matched to a gene: 17. CDR3 size: 20 residues. The germline V gene has CDR1 SGHNT and CDR2 YENEEA. CDR3: CASSPPSGIWTSENTGELFF. The CDR3 coding sequence is TGTGCCAGCAGCCCCCCCTCAGGGATTTGGACTAGCGAGAACACCGGGGAGCTGTTTTTT. The full variable domain, rest sourced from reference TRBV11-3 and TRBJ2-2, is EAGVVQSPRYKIIEKKQPVAFWCNPISGHNTLYWYLQNLGQGPELLIRYENEEAVDDSQLPKDRFSAERLKGVDSTLKIQPAELGDSAVYLCASSPPSGIWTSENTGELFFGEGSRLTVL.

By proportion, this clonotype is medium-sized. The rearrangement joins TRBV7-9 to TRBJ2-7; D gene ambiguous. The CDR3 covers 13 residues. Germline values: CDR1 SEHNR, CDR2 FQNEAQ (reference sequence). Deletions cut 5 bases from V and 3 bases from J, with 11 bases between. The CDR3 is CASSQDGDYEQYF. The DNA for the CDR3 is TGTGCCAGCAGCCAGGACGGAGACTACGAGCAGTACTTC.

This clonotype has ten or more counts. The rearrangement joins TRBV19 to TRBJ2-7; 8 nucleotides align to TRBD2. J lost 2 bases, V lost 2 bases, and 11 bases had no gene match. Germline-derived CDR1 and CDR2 are LNHDA and SQIVND (reference sequence). This CDR3 is 17 amino acids long. In DNA form, the CDR3 reads TGTGCCAGTAGTATAATCGGGGGGGCGCAAAACGCCTACGAGCAGTACTTC. It encodes CASSIIGGAQNAYEQYF.

The chain carries TRBV24-1 and TRBJ2-1; TRBD1 might be the D (6 bases). In germline, CDR1 is KGHDR, CDR2 SFDVKD. The CDR3 spans 15 residues. V was cut by 3 bases and J by 0 bases, with 8 bases left in between. DNA of the CDR3: TGTGCCACCAGTGATGAGGACAGCTCCTACAATGAGCAGTTCTTC. It codes for CATSDEDSSYNEQFF.

This clonotype was seen ten or more times. The chain combines TRBV20-1 with TRBJ1-2; no reliable D call. V lost 0 bases to trimming and J lost 7 bases, with 3 bases between them. There are 10 residues in the CDR3. CDR1 is DFQATT and CDR2 is SNEGSKA in the germline V gene (reference sequence). CDR3 protein: CSAREGGYTF. CDR3 nucleotide sequence: TGCAGTGCTAGAGAAGGTGGCTACACCTTC.

The rearrangement links TRBV30 to TRBJ1-1, with 8 bases fitting TRBD1. J was trimmed by 7 bases and V by 5 bases; bases with no gene match: 0. The CDR3 has 10 residues. The germline V gene has CDR1 GTSNPN and CDR2 SVGIG (reference sequence). The CDR3 sequence is CAWGTGEAFF. Written as DNA, the CDR3 is TGTGCCTGGGGGACAGGTGAAGCTTTCTTT.

The rearrangement uses TRBV20-1 and TRBJ1-6, with 7 bases aligning to TRBD1. J gave up 6 bases and V 5 bases, and 10 bases lay outside the gene matches. Germline CDR1 and CDR2: DFQATT and SNEGSKA (reference sequence). The CDR3 extends over 15 amino acids. The CDR3 DNA reads as TGCAGTGCTCCAAACAGGGGATTGCGTAATTCACCCCTCCACTTT. This gives the protein CSAPNRGLRNSPLHF.

Comment on this clonotype: A read error may explain this, as a much larger clone is one base away. The genes are TRBV20-1 and TRBJ1-1; a weak D match, TRBD1 (5 bases). CDR1 and CDR2 (germline): DFQATT, SNEGSKA (reference sequence). This CDR3 comprises 12 residues. The chain's CDR3 is CSAPLVRGEDFF. The CDR3 bases are TGCAGTGCCCCCTTAGTGAGGGGTGAAGATTTCTTT.